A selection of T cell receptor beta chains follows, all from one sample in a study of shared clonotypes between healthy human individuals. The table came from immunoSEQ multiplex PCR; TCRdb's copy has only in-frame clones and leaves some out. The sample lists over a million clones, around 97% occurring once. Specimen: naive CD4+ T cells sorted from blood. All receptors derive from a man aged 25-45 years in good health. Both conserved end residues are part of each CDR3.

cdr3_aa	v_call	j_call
CASSLDAYEQYF	TRBV5-4	TRBJ2-7
CASSPPSGSPRQFF	TRBV18	TRBJ2-1
CASSPGGGETQYF	TRBV28	TRBJ2-5
CASSLTGTGPYGYTF	TRBV5-1	TRBJ1-2
CASSQDVTSGRYNEQFF	TRBV14	TRBJ2-1
CASSLGTSGSRSYEQYF	TRBV7-9	TRBJ2-7
CASSLGGGGSQPQHF	TRBV7-8	TRBJ1-5
CASSLGTPSGANVLTF	TRBV9	TRBJ2-6
CASRLLTVLGQVDTGELFF	TRBV12-2	TRBJ2-2
CARRDSGANVLTF	TRBV2	TRBJ2-6
CASSREYSNYGYTF	TRBV27	TRBJ1-2
CASSTTGSGANVLTF	TRBV28	TRBJ2-6
CASSNGRTQSSYNEQFF	TRBV19	TRBJ2-1
CASPKRTQYF	TRBV5-8	TRBJ2-5
CASSLYSDNEQFF	TRBV5-4	TRBJ2-1
CASSLSPTDTQYF	TRBV11-2	TRBJ2-3
CASSFQGVRTEAFF	TRBV28	TRBJ1-1
CASSQEPSLAQTQYF	TRBV4-1	TRBJ2-5
CSALGYNEQFF	TRBV29-1	TRBJ2-1
CASSDNPLGTGGWLAGADTQYF	TRBV9	TRBJ2-3
CAIGKTSSYNEQFF	TRBV5-4	TRBJ2-1